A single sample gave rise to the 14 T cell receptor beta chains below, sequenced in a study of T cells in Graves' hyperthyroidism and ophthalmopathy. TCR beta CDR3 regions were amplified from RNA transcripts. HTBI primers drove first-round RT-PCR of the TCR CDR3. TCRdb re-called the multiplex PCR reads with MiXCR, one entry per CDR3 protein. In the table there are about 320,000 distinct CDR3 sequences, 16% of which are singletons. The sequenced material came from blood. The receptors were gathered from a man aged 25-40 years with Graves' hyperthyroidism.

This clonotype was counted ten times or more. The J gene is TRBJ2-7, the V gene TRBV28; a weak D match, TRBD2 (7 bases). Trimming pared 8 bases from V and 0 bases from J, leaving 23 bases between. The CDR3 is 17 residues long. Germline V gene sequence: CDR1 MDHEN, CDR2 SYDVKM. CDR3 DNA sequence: TGTGCCAGCCACAACCGTCCATGGCGGGGGCGCTCCTACGAGCAGTACTTC. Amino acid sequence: CASHNRPWRGRSYEQYF.

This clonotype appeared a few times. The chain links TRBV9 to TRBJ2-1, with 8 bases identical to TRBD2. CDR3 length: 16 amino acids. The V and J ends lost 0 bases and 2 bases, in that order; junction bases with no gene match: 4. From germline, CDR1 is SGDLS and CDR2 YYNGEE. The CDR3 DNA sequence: TGTGCCAGCAGCGTAGATGCGGGAGGACCCTACAATGAGCAGTTCTTC. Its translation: CASSVDAGGPYNEQFF.

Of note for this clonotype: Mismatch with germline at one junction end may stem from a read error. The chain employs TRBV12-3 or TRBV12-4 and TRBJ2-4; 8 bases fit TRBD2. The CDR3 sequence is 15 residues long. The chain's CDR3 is CAGTLTGLAKNIQYF. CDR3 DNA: TGTGCCGGCACCCTGACAGGACTAGCCAAGAACATTCAGTACTTC.

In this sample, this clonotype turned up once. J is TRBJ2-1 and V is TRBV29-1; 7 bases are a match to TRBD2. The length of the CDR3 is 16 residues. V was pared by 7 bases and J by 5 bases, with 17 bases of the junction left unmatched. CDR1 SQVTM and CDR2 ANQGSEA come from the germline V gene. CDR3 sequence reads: CSAPQSGTVGNNEQFF. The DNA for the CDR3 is TGCAGCGCCCCGCAAAGCGGGACCGTGGGGAACAATGAGCAGTTCTTC.

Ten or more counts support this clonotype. The CDR3 sequence is CASTNGGGTQYF. The CDR3 DNA reads as TGTGCCAGCACCAATGGGGGAGGGACCCAGTACTTC. The chain carries TRBV12-3 or TRBV12-4 and TRBJ2-5; TRBD2 is a possible D gene (6 bases). The CDR3 extends over 12 amino acids. The germline V and J ends were trimmed by 7 bases and 7 bases, with 13 bases remaining between them.

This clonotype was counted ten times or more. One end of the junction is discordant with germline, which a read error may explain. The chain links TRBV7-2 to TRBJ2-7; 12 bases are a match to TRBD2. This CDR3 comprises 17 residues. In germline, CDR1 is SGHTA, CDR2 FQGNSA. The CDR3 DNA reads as TGTGCCTGCAGCTTATACGGACTAGCGGGACGATCCTACGAGCAGTACTTC. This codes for CACSLYGLAGRSYEQYF.

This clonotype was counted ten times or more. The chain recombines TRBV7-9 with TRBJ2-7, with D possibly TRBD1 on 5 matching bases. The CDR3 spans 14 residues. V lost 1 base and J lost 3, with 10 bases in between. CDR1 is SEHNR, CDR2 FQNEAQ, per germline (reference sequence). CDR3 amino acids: CASSLVAGNYEQYF. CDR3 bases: TGTGCCAGCAGCTTAGTTGCAGGGAACTACGAGCAGTACTTC.

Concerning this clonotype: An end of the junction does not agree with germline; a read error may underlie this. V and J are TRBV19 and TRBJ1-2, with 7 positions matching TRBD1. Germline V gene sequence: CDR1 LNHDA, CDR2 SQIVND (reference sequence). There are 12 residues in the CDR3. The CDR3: CAAEGGSYGYTF. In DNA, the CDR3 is TGCGCCGCAGAAGGGGGCTCCTATGGCTACACCTTC.

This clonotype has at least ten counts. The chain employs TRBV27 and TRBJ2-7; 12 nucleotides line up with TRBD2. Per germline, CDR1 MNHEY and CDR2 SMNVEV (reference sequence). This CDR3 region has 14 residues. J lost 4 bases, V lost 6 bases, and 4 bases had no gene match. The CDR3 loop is CASSLLAGGYEQYF. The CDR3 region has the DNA TGTGCCAGCAGCCTACTAGCGGGAGGTTACGAGCAGTACTTC.

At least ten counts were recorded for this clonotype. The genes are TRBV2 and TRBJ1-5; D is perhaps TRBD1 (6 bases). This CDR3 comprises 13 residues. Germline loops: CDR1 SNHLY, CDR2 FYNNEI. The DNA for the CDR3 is TGTGCAACTGCGGCAGGGGCCAATCAGCCCCAGCATTTT. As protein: CATAAGANQPQHF.

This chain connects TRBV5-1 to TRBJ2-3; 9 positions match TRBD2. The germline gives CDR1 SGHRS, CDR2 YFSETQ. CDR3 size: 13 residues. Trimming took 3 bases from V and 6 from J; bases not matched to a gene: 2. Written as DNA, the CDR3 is TGCGCCAGCAGCTGGACTAGCGCGGATACGCAGTATTTT. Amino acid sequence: CASSWTSADTQYF.

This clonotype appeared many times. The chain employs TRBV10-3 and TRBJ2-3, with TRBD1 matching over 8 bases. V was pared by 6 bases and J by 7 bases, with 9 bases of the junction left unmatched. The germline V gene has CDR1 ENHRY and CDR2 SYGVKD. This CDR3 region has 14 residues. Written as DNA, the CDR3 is TGTGCCATCAGCCCGGACAGGGCGGATAATACGCAGTATTTT. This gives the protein CAISPDRADNTQYF.

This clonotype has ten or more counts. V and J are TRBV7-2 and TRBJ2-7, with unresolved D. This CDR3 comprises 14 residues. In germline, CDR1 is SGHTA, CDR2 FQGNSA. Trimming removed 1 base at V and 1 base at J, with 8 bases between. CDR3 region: CASSLVVSSYEQYF. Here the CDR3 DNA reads TGTGCCAGCAGCTTAGTTGTGAGTTCCTACGAGCAGTACTTC.

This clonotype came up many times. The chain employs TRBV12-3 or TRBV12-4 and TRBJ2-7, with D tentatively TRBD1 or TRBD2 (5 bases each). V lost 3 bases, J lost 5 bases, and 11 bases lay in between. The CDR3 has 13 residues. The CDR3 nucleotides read TGTGCCAGCAGTTTCAGGGCAGCGGACGAGCAGTACTTC. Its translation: CASSFRAADEQYF.